This TCR beta chain is drawn from a study of T cell changes during pregnancy in multiple sclerosis. Using immunoSEQ multiplex PCR, the repertoire was profiled, and TCRdb retains in-frame clones only, with some absent. Of about 40,000 clones in the sample, roughly 90% were seen once. Per the germline V gene, CDR1 is KGHSH and CDR2 is LQKENI. Trimming took 5 bases from V and 10 from J; bases not matched to a gene: 7. This CDR3 contains 13 residues. The chain uses TRBV18 and TRBJ2-1, with TRBD2 matching over 8 bases. Sequences were derived from CD4+ T cells from peripheral blood mononuclear cells, sampled in the third trimester of pregnancy. The receptor was derived from a female donor with multiple sclerosis, enrolled in a pregnancy study. CDR3 nucleotides: TGTGCCAGCTCAACGGGGGGGGGCAACGAGCAGTTCTTC. It specifies CASSTGGGNEQFF.